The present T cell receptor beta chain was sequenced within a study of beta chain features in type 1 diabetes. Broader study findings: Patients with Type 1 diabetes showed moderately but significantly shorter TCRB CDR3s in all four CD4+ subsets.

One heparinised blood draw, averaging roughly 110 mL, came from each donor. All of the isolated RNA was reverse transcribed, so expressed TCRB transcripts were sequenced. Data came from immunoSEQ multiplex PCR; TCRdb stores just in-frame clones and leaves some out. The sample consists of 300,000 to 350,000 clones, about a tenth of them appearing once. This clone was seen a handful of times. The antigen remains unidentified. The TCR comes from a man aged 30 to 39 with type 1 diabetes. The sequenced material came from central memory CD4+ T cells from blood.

The CDR3 sequence is CASSFASGLQETQYF. The CDR3 DNA sequence: TGCGCCAGCAGCTTCGCTAGCGGTCTTCAAGAGACCCAGTACTTC. The chain links TRBV5-1 to TRBJ2-5, with TRBD2 matching 7 bases. V lost 2 bases to trimming and J lost 2 bases; unmatched junction nucleotides: 6. The germline gives CDR1 SGHRS, CDR2 YFSETQ. The CDR3 is 15 residues long.